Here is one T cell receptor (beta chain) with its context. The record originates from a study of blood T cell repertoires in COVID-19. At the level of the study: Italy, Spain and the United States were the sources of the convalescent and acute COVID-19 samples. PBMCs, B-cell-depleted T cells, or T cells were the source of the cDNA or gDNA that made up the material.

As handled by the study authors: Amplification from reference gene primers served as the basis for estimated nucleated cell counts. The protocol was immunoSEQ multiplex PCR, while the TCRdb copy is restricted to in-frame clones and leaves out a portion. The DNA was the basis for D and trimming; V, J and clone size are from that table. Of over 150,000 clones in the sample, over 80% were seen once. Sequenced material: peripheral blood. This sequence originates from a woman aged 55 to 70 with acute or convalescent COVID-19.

CDR3 DNA: TGTGCCATCAGTGCTGAGGGTACTGAAGCTTTCTTT. Its protein is CAISAEGTEAFF. This chain joins TRBV10-3 and TRBJ1-1; D gene unclear. Trimming removed 4 bases at V and 5 bases at J, with 8 bases between. Per the germline V gene, CDR1 is ENHRY and CDR2 is SYGVKD. This CDR3 comprises 12 residues.